These T cell receptor beta chains were read from a single sample in a study of early T cells in non-severe SARS-CoV-2 infection. Each CDR3 protein is one row after TCRdb ran MiXCR on the 5' RACE reads. The sample consists of tens of thousands of distinct CDR3 sequences, approximately 4.4% of them appearing once. Material for sequencing was whole blood. These receptors were collected from an adult who was a healthcare worker with PCR-confirmed SARS-CoV-2 infection or an uninfected control (not recorded which). CDR3s include the opening cysteine and the closing phenylalanine or tryptophan. A D gene is named only where the DNA matches it firmly. The size field is filled for only some rows; it gives once, few, many or a size class.

>TRBJ1-6|many|TRBV20-1|TRBD1
TGCAGTGCTAGAGATAGGACAGGGGGCTCCTATAATTCACCCCTCCACTTT
CSARDRTGGSYNSPLHF
>TRBJ2-1|many|TRBV19|-
TGTGCCAGTAGGGACGGTCTATGGAATGAGCAGTTCTTC
CASRDGLWNEQFF
>TRBJ2-2|many|TRBV6-6|-
TGTGCCTCGGCGGGCTTGATTCGCACCGGGGAGCTGTTTTTT
CASAGLIRTGELFF
>TRBJ1-2|few|TRBV7-8|-
TGTGCCAGCAGCCCACTGGGACTGTTTAACTATGGCTACACCTTC
CASSPLGLFNYGYTF
>TRBJ1-2|-|TRBV20-1|-
TGCAGTGCTAGAGATCACGGGGGCCCAAAATCTAACTATGGCTACACCTTC
CSARDHGGPKSNYGYTF
>TRBJ2-1|many|TRBV7-9|TRBD2
TGTGCCAGCAGCTTAGCGGTAGCGGGGTACAATGAGCAGTTCTTC
CASSLAVAGYNEQFF
>TRBJ1-6|many|TRBV5-4|-
TGTGCCAGCAGGGAGAGGGACCGGCCTTCACCCCTCCACTTT
CASRERDRPSPLHF
>TRBJ2-1|few|TRBV9|-
TGTGCCAGCAGCGAAGACCAGGGTTACAATGAGCAGTTCTTC
CASSEDQGYNEQFF
>TRBJ2-7|many|TRBV29-1|-
TGCAGCGTTGATTTGGGGGGGCGCGAGCAGTACTTC
CSVDLGGREQYF
>TRBJ2-7|-|TRBV18|-
TGTGCCAGCTCGTCGATTAGCTCCTACGAGCAGTACTTC
CASSSISSYEQYF
>TRBJ2-1|-|TRBV7-2|TRBD2
TGTGCCAGCAGCTTAGACGGGGGGGCCTACAATGAGCAGTTCTTC
CASSLDGGAYNEQFF
>TRBJ2-3|-|TRBV11-2|-
TGTGCCAGCAGCTTAAGCGGAATCACAGATACGCAGTATTTT
CASSLSGITDTQYF
>TRBJ2-1|many|TRBV3-1|-
TGTGCCAGCAGCCATTTGTTTAACAATGAGCAGTTCTTC
CASSHLFNNEQFF
>TRBJ1-2|many|TRBV20-1|-
TGCAGTGCTAGAGATCAAAGGGCGACGGGCTATGGCTACACCTTC
CSARDQRATGYGYTF
>TRBJ1-1|many|TRBV12-3/TRBV12-4|-
TGTGCCAGCACCCCGGGACTACGGGACACTGAAGCTTTCTTT
CASTPGLRDTEAFF
>TRBJ2-5|few|TRBV18|-
TGTGCCAGCTCACCATCCCTCGGGGAGACCCAGTACTTC
CASSPSLGETQYF
>TRBJ2-2|many|TRBV19|-
TGTGCCAGTAGTATAGGGGCGGGTCCGGCCGGGGAGCTGTTTTTT
CASSIGAGPAGELFF
>TRBJ2-3|-|TRBV28|TRBD2
TGTGCCAGCCTAGCGGGGGGAAAAGATACGCAGTATTTT
CASLAGGKDTQYF
>TRBJ2-7|few|TRBV4-3|-
TGCGCCAGCAGCCAAAGGGTAGACAGGGACTTTGCGTACGAGCAGTACTTC
CASSQRVDRDFAYEQYF
>TRBJ1-2|many|TRBV3-1|TRBD1
TGTGCCAGCAGCCGGACAGGGACAGCTGCTTTGGGTGGCTACACCTTC
CASSRTGTAALGGYTF
>TRBJ2-1|many|TRBV7-9|-
TGTGCCAGCAGCTTAATAGTAGCGGTGGAGCAGTTCTTC
CASSLIVAVEQFF
>TRBJ2-3|many|TRBV6-1|TRBD2
TGTGCCAGCAGTGAAGCCCTAGCGGGGGGCTCCACAGATACGCAGTATTTT
CASSEALAGGSTDTQYF
>TRBJ2-1|-|TRBV7-2|-
TGTGCCAGCAGCTTAGTTAACAATGAGCAGTTCTTC
CASSLVNNEQFF
>TRBJ1-1|many|TRBV12-3/TRBV12-4|-
TGTGCCAGCAGTTTCAGTTCTATGAACACTGAAGCTTTCTTT
CASSFSSMNTEAFF
>TRBJ1-1|many|TRBV20-1|TRBD1
TGCAGTGCTAGATTGGACAGGGGGCCGACTGAAGCTTTCTTT
CSARLDRGPTEAFF
>TRBJ2-1|many|TRBV29-1|-
TGCAGCGCTGAAACAGGGTACAATGAGCAGTTCTTC
CSAETGYNEQFF
>TRBJ2-2|few|TRBV14|TRBD1
TGTGCCAGCAGACGTACAGGGGGCATCGTCACCGGGGAGCTGTTTTTT
CASRRTGGIVTGELFF
>TRBJ2-2|few|TRBV27|-
TGTGCCAGCAGATGGAGGGGTGTCGGGGAGCTGTTTTTT
CASRWRGVGELFF
>TRBJ2-7|few|TRBV2|-
TGTGCCAGCAGAGCCGACGGACCCGAGCAGTACTTC
CASRADGPEQYF
>TRBJ1-2|-|TRBV27|TRBD1
TGTGCCAGCAGTTTATCGACAGGGTATGGCTACACCTTC
CASSLSTGYGYTF
>TRBJ1-1|-|TRBV7-2|-
TGTGCCAGCAGCTTAAGATTAGGGGAGGGAACTGAAGCTTTCTTT
CASSLRLGEGTEAFF
>TRBJ1-2|many|TRBV29-1|-
TGCAGCGTTGAGGCCTACCAGGGCTATGGCTACACCTTC
CSVEAYQGYGYTF
>TRBJ1-6|many|TRBV5-1|-
TGCGCCAGCAGGGGTAATAATTCACCCCTCCACTTT
CASRGNNSPLHF
>TRBJ1-1|-|TRBV5-4|-
TGTGCCAGCAGCACCACAGGGTCGCGGACTGAAGCTTTCTTT
CASSTTGSRTEAFF
>TRBJ1-2|many|TRBV7-6|-
TGTGCCAGCAGCCAGGGTGTGGACTATGGCTACACCTTC
CASSQGVDYGYTF
>TRBJ2-5|many|TRBV9|-
TGTGCCAGCAGCGTAGGAGGGGGGCCCCAAGAGACCCAGTACTTC
CASSVGGGPQETQYF
>TRBJ2-1|-|TRBV29-1|-
TGCAGCGTTGTGCTGCCAGGGTACAATGAGCAGTTCTTC
CSVVLPGYNEQFF
>TRBJ2-1|few|TRBV5-1|-
TGCGCCAGCAGTCTCCGCGAGCGATCCCATGAGCAGTTCTTC
CASSLRERSHEQFF
>TRBJ1-1|-|TRBV7-2|-
TGTGCCAGCAGCTTAACAGGGACTGAAGCTTTCTTT
CASSLTGTEAFF
>TRBJ1-2|many|TRBV7-3|TRBD1
TGTGCCAGCAGCATCAACAGGGGGCGAGGCTACACCTTC
CASSINRGRGYTF
>TRBJ1-1|many|TRBV6-4|-
TGTGCCAGCAGTGACTCGCAATGGACTGAAGCTTTCTTT
CASSDSQWTEAFF
>TRBJ1-2|once|TRBV20-1|-
TGCAGTGCTATCAGCGCCGACTCCTATGGCTACACCTTC
CSAISADSYGYTF
>TRBJ2-3|many|TRBV24-1|-
TGTGCCACCAGTCCCCGTGGAGATACGCAGTATTTT
CATSPRGDTQYF
>TRBJ2-3|medium-sized|TRBV30|TRBD2
TGTGCCTGGAGCGCGGGACTATCCACAGATACGCAGTATTTT
CAWSAGLSTDTQYF
>TRBJ2-7|many|TRBV2|-
TGTGCCAGCAGTGTGGGACCATCCGAGCAGTACTTC
CASSVGPSEQYF
>TRBJ2-1|few|TRBV27|TRBD2
TGTGCCAGCAGTTCCCTGGGACTAGCGCGGGGGAATGAGCAGTTCTTC
CASSSLGLARGNEQFF
>TRBJ2-3|many|TRBV7-3|-
TGTGCCAGCAGCTTAACCCGGTCTAGCCGGAGCACAGATACGCAGTATTTT
CASSLTRSSRSTDTQYF
>TRBJ1-1|many|TRBV7-9|-
TGTGCCAGCAGCATAACCGGGACACTGAACACTGAAGCTTTCTTT
CASSITGTLNTEAFF
>TRBJ2-5|few|TRBV2|TRBD1
TGTGCCAGCAGTGAACACAGGGGCGGTCAGACCCAGTACTTC
CASSEHRGGQTQYF
>TRBJ2-7|many|TRBV27|-
TGTGCCAGCAGTTTATCGGCAGGGGTCAACGAGCAGTACTTC
CASSLSAGVNEQYF
>TRBJ1-4|few|TRBV7-2|-
TGTGCCAGCAGCTATAGGACAAGAAATGAAAAACTGTTTTTT
CASSYRTRNEKLFF
>TRBJ2-7|many|TRBV12-3/TRBV12-4|-
TGTGCCAGCAGTTTGTCCGCCGTGGAGCAGTACTTC
CASSLSAVEQYF
>TRBJ1-3|many|TRBV12-3/TRBV12-4|-
TGTGCCAGCAGTTCCCAAGCCCCCAACCAAAAAGGAAACACCATATATTTT
CASSSQAPNQKGNTIYF
>TRBJ2-3|-|TRBV6-6|-
TGTGCCAGCAGTAGCACAGATACGCAGTATTTT
CASSSTDTQYF